This T cell receptor beta chain is from a study of blood T cell repertoires in COVID-19. Overall study: From the United States, Italy and Spain came samples of acute and convalescent COVID-19. PBMCs, B-cell-depleted T cells, or T cells were the source of the cDNA or gDNA that made up the material.

J gave up 3 bases and V 6 bases, and 7 bases lay outside the gene matches. This CDR3 spans 15 amino acids. Germline V lookup: CDR1 MDHEN, CDR2 SYDVKM. Per the authors' pipeline: Amplification of reference gene primers was used by the study to estimate nucleated cell counts. TCRdb's table, derived via immunoSEQ multiplex PCR, lists solely in-frame clones and lacks some. V, J and clone size are taken as reported in that table, and D and trimming were inferred from the DNA itself. The sample has about 310,000 clones; roughly 84% are singletons. The J gene is TRBJ1-5, the V gene TRBV28; TRBD1 aligns across 8 bases. The sequenced material came from peripheral blood. This clonotype originated in a man aged 45-65 years with active or convalescent COVID-19. CDR3 bases: TGTGCCAGCAGCTCCCGGGACAGGATCAATCAGCCCCAGCATTTT. Residues: CASSSRDRINQPQHF. Looking up the rest from reference TRBV28 and TRBJ1-5 gives the full variable domain: DVKVTQSSRYLVKRTGEKVFLECVQDMDHENMFWYRQDPGLGLRLIYFSYDVKMKEKGDIPEGYSVSREKKERFSLILESASTNQTSMYLCASSSRDRINQPQHFGDGTRLSIL.